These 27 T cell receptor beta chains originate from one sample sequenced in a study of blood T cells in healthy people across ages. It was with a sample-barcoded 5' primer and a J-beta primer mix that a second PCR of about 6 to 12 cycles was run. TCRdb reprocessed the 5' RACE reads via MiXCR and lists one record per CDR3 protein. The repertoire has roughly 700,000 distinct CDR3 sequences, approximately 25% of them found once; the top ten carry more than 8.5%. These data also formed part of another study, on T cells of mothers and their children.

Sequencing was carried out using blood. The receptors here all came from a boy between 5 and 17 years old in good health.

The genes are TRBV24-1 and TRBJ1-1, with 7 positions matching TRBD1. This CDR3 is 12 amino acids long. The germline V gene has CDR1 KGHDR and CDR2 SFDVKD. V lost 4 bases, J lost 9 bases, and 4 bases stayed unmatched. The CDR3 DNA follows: TGTGCCACCAGTGAGGGACAGACCCAAGCTTTCTTT. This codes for CATSEGQTQAFF.

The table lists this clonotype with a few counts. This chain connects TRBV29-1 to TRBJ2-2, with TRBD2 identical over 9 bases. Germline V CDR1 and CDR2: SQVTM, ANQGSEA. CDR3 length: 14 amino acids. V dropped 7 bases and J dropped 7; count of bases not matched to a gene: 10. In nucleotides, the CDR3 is TGCAGCGCTCTCAGCGGGGGGTTCGGCGGGGAGCTGTTTTTT. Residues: CSALSGGFGGELFF.

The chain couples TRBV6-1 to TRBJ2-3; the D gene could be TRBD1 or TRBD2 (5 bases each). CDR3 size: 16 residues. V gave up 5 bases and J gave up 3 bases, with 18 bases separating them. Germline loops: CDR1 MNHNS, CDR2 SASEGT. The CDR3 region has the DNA TGTGCCAGCAGTACCCTGGGACCCTCGGGTACAGATACGCAGTATTTT. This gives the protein CASSTLGPSGTDTQYF.

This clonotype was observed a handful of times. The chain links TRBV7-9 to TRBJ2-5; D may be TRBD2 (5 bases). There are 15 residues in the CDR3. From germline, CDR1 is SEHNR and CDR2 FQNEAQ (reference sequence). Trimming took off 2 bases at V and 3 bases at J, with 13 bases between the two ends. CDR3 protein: CASSLTPLGKETQYF. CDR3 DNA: TGTGCCAGCAGCTTAACCCCACTAGGGAAAGAGACCCAGTACTTC. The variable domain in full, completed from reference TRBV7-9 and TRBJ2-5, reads DTGVSQNPRHKITKRGQNVTFRCDPISEHNRLYWYRQTLGQGPEFLTYFQNEAQLEKSRLLSDRFSAERPKGSFSTLEIQRTEQGDSAMYLCASSLTPLGKETQYFGPGTRLLVL.

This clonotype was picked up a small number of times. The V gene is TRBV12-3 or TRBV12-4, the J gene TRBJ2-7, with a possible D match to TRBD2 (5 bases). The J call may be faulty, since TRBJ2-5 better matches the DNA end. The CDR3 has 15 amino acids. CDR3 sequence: CASSSGLGVQETQYF. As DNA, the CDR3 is TGTGCCAGCAGTTCGGGGTTGGGTGTACAAGAGACCCAGTACTTC.

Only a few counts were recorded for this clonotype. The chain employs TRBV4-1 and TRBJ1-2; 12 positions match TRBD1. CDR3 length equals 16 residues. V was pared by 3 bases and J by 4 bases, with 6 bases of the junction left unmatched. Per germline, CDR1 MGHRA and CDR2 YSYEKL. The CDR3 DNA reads TGCGCCAGCAGCCACTCGGGACAGGGGGCTTTCTATGGCTACACCTTC. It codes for CASSHSGQGAFYGYTF.

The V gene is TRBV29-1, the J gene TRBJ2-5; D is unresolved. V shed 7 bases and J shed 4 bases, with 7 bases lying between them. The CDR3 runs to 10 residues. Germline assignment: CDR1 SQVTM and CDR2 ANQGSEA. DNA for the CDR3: TGCAGCGGCGACGGAGAGACCCAGTACTTC. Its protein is CSGDGETQYF. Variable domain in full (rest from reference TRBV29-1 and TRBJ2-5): SAVISQKPSRDICQRGTSLTIQCQVDSQVTMMFWYRQQPGQSLTLIATANQGSEATYESGFVIDKFPISRPNLTFSTLTVSNMSPEDSSIYLCSGDGETQYFGPGTRLLVL.

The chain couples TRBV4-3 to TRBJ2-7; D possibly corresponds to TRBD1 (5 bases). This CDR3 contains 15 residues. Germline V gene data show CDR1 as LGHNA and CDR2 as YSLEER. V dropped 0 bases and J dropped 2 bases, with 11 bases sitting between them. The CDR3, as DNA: TGCGCCAGCAGCCAAGAAAATTTAGGGGCCTACGAGCAGTACTTC. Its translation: CASSQENLGAYEQYF.

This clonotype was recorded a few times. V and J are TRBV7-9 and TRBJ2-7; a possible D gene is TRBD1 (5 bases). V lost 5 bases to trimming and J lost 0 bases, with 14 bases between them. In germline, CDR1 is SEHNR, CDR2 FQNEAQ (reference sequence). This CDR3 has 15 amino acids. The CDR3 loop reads CASSPQQVSSYEQYF. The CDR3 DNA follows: TGTGCCAGCAGCCCCCAACAGGTTAGCTCCTACGAGCAGTACTTC.

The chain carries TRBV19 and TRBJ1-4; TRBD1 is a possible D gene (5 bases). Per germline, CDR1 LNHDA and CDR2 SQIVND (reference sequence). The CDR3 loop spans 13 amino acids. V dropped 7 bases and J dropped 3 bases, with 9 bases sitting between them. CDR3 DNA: TGTGCCAGTAATTGGGGGTCTAATGAAAAACTGTTTTTT. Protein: CASNWGSNEKLFF. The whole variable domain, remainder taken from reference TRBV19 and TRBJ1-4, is DGGITQSPKYLFRKEGQNVTLSCEQNLNHDAMYWYRQDPGQGLRLIYYSQIVNDFQKGDIAEGYSVSREKKESFPLTVTSAQKNPTAFYLCASNWGSNEKLFFGSGTQLSVL.

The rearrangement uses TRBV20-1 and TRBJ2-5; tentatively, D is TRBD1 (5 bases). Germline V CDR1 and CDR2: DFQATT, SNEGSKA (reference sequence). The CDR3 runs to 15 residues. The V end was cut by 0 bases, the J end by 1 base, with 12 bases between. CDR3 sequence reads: CSARDFRALQETQYF. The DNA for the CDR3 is TGCAGTGCTAGAGATTTCAGGGCCCTCCAAGAGACCCAGTACTTC.

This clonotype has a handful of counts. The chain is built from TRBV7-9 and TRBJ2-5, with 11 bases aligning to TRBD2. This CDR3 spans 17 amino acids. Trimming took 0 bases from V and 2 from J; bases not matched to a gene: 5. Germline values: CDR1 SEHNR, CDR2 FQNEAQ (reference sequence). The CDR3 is CASSLAPGLADQETQYF. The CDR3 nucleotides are TGTGCCAGCAGCTTAGCTCCGGGACTAGCGGATCAAGAGACCCAGTACTTC.

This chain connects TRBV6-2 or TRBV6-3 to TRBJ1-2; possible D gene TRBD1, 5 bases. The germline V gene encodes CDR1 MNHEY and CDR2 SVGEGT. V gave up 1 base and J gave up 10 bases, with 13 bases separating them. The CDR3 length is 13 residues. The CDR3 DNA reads TGTGCCAGCAGTTACTTCTCGGGGCTTCCCTACACCTTC. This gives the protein CASSYFSGLPYTF.

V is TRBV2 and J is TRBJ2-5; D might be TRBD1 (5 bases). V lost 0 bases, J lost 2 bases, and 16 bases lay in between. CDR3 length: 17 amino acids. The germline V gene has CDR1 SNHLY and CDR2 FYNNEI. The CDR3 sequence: CASSEAGASPRQETQYF. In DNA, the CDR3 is TGTGCCAGCAGTGAAGCAGGGGCTTCACCAAGACAAGAGACCCAGTACTTC.

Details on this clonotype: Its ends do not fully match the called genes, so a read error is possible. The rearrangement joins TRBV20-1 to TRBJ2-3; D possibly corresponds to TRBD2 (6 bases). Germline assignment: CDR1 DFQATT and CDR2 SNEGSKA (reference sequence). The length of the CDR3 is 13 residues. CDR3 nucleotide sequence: TGTAGTGCTAGGGACTCTAGCACAGATACGCAGTATTTT. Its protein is CSARDSSTDTQYF.

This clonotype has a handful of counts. CDR3 coding DNA: TGTGCCAGCAGTTTGCTTTACGGTAATTCACCCCTCCACTTT. Residues: CASSLLYGNSPLHF. The rearrangement links TRBV27 to TRBJ1-6; D not resolved. The germline V gene has CDR1 MNHEY and CDR2 SMNVEV (reference sequence). The V gene lost 3 bases and the J gene lost 6 bases, with 9 bases spanning the gap. The CDR3 totals 14 residues.

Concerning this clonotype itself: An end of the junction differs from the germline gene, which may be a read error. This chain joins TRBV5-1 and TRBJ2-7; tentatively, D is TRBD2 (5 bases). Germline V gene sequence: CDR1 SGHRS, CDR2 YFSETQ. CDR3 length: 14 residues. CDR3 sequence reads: CASGLRSGSYEQYF. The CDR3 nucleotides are TGCGCCAGCGGCTTGCGAAGCGGATCCTACGAGCAGTACTTC.

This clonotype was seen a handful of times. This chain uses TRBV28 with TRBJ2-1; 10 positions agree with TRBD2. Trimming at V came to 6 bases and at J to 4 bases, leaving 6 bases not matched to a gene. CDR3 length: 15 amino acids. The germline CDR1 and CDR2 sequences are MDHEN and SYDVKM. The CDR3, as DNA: TGTGCCAGCAGCGCACCTAGCGGGGGTTACAATGAGCAGTTCTTC. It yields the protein CASSAPSGGYNEQFF.

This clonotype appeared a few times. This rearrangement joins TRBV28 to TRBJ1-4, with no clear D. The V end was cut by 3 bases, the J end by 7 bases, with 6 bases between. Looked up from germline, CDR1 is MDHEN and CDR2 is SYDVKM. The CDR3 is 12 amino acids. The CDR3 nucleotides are TGTGCCAGCAGTTTGGCCAGTGAAAAACTGTTTTTT. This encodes CASSLASEKLFF.

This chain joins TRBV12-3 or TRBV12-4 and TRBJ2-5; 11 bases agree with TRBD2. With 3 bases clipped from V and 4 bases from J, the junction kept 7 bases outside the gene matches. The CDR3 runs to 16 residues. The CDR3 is CASSLGSGRAGETQYF. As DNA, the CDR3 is TGTGCCAGCAGTTTGGGTAGCGGGAGGGCCGGAGAGACCCAGTACTTC.

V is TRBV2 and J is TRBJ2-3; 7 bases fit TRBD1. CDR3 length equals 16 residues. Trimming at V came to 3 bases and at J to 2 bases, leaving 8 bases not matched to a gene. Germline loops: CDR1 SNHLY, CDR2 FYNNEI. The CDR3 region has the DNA TGTGCCAGCAGTGACGGGACAGTCTTGAACACAGATACGCAGTATTTT. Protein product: CASSDGTVLNTDTQYF.

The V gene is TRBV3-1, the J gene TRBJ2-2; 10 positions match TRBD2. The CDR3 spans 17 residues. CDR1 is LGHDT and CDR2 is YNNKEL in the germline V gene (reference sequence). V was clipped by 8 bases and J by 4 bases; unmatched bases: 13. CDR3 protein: CASPPTSGRLSTGELFF. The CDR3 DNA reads TGTGCCAGCCCCCCGACTAGCGGGCGTTTGAGCACCGGGGAGCTGTTTTTT.

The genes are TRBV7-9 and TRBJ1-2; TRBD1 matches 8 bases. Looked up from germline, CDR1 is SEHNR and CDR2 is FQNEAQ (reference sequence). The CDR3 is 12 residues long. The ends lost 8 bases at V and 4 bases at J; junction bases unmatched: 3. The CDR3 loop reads CASQGASYGYTF. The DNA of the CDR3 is TGTGCCAGCCAGGGGGCCTCCTATGGCTACACCTTC.

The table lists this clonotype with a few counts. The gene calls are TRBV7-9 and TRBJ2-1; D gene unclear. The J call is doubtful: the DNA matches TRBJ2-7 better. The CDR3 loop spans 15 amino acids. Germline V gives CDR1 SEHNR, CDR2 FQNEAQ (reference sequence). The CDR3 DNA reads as TGTGCCAGCAGCTTAGTTCTGGAGCCAAACTACGAGCAGTACTTC. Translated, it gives CASSLVLEPNYEQYF.

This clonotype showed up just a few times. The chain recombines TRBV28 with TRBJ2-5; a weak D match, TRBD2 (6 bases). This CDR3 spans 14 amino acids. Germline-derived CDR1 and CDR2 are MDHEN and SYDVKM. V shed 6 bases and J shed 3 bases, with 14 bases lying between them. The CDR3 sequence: CASSPLGGEETQYF. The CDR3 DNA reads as TGTGCCAGCAGCCCCCTGGGGGGAGAAGAGACCCAGTACTTC. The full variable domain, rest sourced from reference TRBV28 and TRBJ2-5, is DVKVTQSSRYLVKRTGEKVFLECVQDMDHENMFWYRQDPGLGLRLIYFSYDVKMKEKGDIPEGYSVSREKKERFSLILESASTNQTSMYLCASSPLGGEETQYFGPGTRLLVL.

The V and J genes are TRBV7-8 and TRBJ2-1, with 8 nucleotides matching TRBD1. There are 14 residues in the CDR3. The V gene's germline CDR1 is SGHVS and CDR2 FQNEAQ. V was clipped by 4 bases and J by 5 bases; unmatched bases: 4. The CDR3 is CASSSGTGDNEQFF. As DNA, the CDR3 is TGTGCCAGCAGCTCCGGGACAGGAGACAATGAGCAGTTCTTC.

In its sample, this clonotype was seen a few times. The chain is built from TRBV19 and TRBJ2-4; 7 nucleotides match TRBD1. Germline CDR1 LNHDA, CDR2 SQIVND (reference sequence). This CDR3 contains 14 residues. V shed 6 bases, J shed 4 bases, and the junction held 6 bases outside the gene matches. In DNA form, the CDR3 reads TGTGCCAGTAGCCCGAGACAGGGAAAAAACATTCAGTACTTC. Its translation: CASSPRQGKNIQYF.